The rows below give T cell receptor beta chains drawn from one sample of a study of CD8+ T cells in alopecia areata. Clones were sequenced by immunoSEQ multiplex PCR, and TCRdb holds only the in-frame ones, with some missing. Among approximately 210,000 clones listed, under 70% were seen once. The material sequenced was CD4+ T cells sorted from blood, taken at week 4, from a patient treated with tofacitinib. These receptors originate from a human donor with alopecia areata. Each CDR3 is given with its conserved first and last residue. A D gene is named only where the DNA matches it firmly. Clone size is shown for a subset of rows, as once, few, many or a class of expanded clone.

v_call	j_call	d_call	clone_size	cdr3_nt	cdr3_aa
TRBV6-6	TRBJ1-5	TRBD1	NA	TGTGCCAGCCGACAGGGAGGAGACAATCAGCCCCAGCATTTT	CASRQGGDNQPQHF
TRBV6-5	TRBJ2-7	NA	once	TGTGCCAGCAGTAAACAGGGACGTCTTACCTACGAGCAGTACTTC	CASSKQGRLTYEQYF
TRBV30	TRBJ2-6	NA	NA	TGTGCCTGGAGTAACGGGGCCAACGTCCTGACTTTC	CAWSNGANVLTF
TRBV19	TRBJ2-7	NA	few	TGTGCCAGTAGTCAACAGGGAATGCGGGAGCAGTACTTC	CASSQQGMREQYF
TRBV4-1	TRBJ1-6	NA	NA	TGCGCCAGCAGCCAGGCGGGGGGCAATTCACCCCTCCACTTT	CASSQAGGNSPLHF
TRBV7-2	TRBJ2-7	NA	NA	TGTGCCAGCAGCCCGCTTTCGTCCAGTAACGACGACGAGCAGTACTTC	CASSPLSSSNDDEQYF
TRBV5-1	TRBJ1-4	NA	NA	TGCGCCAGCAGCTTGGCCGGTCGGGAAAAACTGTTTTTT	CASSLAGREKLFF
TRBV2	TRBJ1-1	NA	NA	TGTGCCTCCTGGGAGCAGGTGAACACTGAAGCTTTCTTT	CASWEQVNTEAFF
TRBV10-3	TRBJ1-2	NA	NA	TGTGCCATCAGTGAGACAGGGAAAGGCTACACCTTC	CAISETGKGYTF
TRBV11-2	TRBJ2-2	NA	few	TGTGCCAGCTCCCTATCAAGGGGGGACACCGGGGAGCTGTTTTTT	CASSLSRGDTGELFF
TRBV5-6	TRBJ1-5	NA	NA	TGTGCCAGCAGCTTGCAAGGTTCATTGGGTCAGCCCCAGCATTTT	CASSLQGSLGQPQHF
TRBV5-1	TRBJ1-6	NA	NA	TGCGCCAGCAGCGTTAGAGATAATTCACCCCTCCACTTT	CASSVRDNSPLHF
TRBV6-5	TRBJ1-1	NA	NA	TGTGCCAGCAGTCCAACAGGAATGAACACTGAAGCTTTCTTT	CASSPTGMNTEAFF
TRBV30	TRBJ2-5	TRBD2	NA	TGTGCCTGGACTGGACTAGCGGGACCAAGCGGGACCCAGTACTTC	CAWTGLAGPSGTQYF
TRBV30	TRBJ1-2	TRBD1	few	TGTGCCTGGAGTAGACAGGGGAGGAGTGGCTACACCTTC	CAWSRQGRSGYTF
TRBV7-2	TRBJ2-5	NA	NA	TGTGCCAGCAGCTATCCCCAAACAAGGACCCAGTACTTC	CASSYPQTRTQYF
TRBV27	TRBJ1-5	TRBD1	NA	TGTGGGACAGGAAATCAGCCCCAGCATTTT	CGTGNQPQHF
TRBV6-6	TRBJ2-1	NA	NA	TGTGCCAGCAGTGATCAGTTCTTC	CASSDQFF
TRBV2	TRBJ1-1	NA	NA	TGTGCCAGCAGTGAAGCCTGGGGAGCTTTCTTT	CASSEAWGAFF
TRBV29-1	TRBJ2-7	NA	NA	TGCAGCGTTGTGACACCAGCCTACGAGCAGTACTTC	CSVVTPAYEQYF
TRBV6-5	TRBJ1-1	TRBD1	NA	TGTGCCAGCAGTCCCCCAAATGGACAGGGGGAAGCTTTCTTT	CASSPPNGQGEAFF
TRBV5-1	TRBJ2-2	NA	NA	TGCGCCAGCAGCTCCGGGACAACCGGGGAGCTGTTTTTT	CASSSGTTGELFF
TRBV10-3	TRBJ2-1	NA	few	TGTGCCATCAGTCGGGATCACAATGAGCAGTTCTTC	CAISRDHNEQFF
TRBV7-2	TRBJ2-7	NA	few	TGTGCCAGCAGCCTGACTCGGGTCTACGAGCAGTACTTC	CASSLTRVYEQYF
TRBV4-1	TRBJ2-1	NA	NA	TGCGCCAGCAGGAGCTGGGGCAATGAGCAGTTCTTC	CASRSWGNEQFF
TRBV11-2	TRBJ2-5	NA	once	TGTGCCAGCAGCCCATGGGCTGGCGACCAAGAGACCCAGTACTTC	CASSPWAGDQETQYF
TRBV11-2	TRBJ2-5	TRBD2	NA	TGTGCCAGCAGCCGGGGGACTAGCGGGGGATTCGGAGAGACCCAGTACTTC	CASSRGTSGGFGETQYF
TRBV29-1	TRBJ1-2	NA	NA	TGCAGCGTGTTGGTCCTAGGGGGCTACACCTTC	CSVLVLGGYTF
TRBV5-1	TRBJ2-1	NA	few	TGCGCCAGCAGCCAGCAGCCGGGCGATGAGCAGTTCTTC	CASSQQPGDEQFF
TRBV5-1	TRBJ1-6	NA	once	TGCGCCAGCAGGGGCATTGATAATTCACCCCTCCACTTT	CASRGIDNSPLHF
TRBV30	TRBJ1-2	TRBD1	NA	TGTGCCTGGAGAATGACAGGGAGAGGCTACACCTTC	CAWRMTGRGYTF
TRBV7-9	TRBJ2-1	NA	NA	TGTGCCACCGACAAGGGATTATACAATGAGCAGTTCTTC	CATDKGLYNEQFF
TRBV9	TRBJ1-2	NA	NA	TGTGCCAGCAGCGCGGCAGTGTCTTATGGCTACACCTTC	CASSAAVSYGYTF
TRBV1	TRBJ2-2	NA	few	TGCACCAGCAGCCCCGCGGCGGGGAACACCGGGGAGCTGTTTTTT	CTSSPAAGNTGELFF
TRBV5-1	TRBJ2-2	NA	NA	TGCGCCAGCAGCCCCGGGGCCCAACAGAACACCGGGGAGCTGTTTTTT	CASSPGAQQNTGELFF
TRBV29-1	TRBJ1-6	NA	few	TGCAGCGTTGCAGCGAACCCTAATTCACCCCTCCACTTT	CSVAANPNSPLHF
TRBV18	TRBJ2-1	NA	NA	TGTGCCAGCTCACCACCAGGGGCAGTGTTCTACAATGAGCAGTTCTTC	CASSPPGAVFYNEQFF